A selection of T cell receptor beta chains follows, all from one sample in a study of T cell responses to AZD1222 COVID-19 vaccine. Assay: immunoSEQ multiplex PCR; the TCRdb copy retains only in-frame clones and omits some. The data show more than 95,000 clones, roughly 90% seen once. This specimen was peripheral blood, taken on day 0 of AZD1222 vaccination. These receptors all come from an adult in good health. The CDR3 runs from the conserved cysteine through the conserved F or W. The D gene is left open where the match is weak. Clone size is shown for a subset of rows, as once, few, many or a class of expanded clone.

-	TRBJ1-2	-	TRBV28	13	CASSFKGYYGYTF	TGTGCCAGCAGTTTTAAGGGGTACTATGGCTACACCTTC
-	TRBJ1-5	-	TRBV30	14	CAWSETGLLQPQHF	TGTGCCTGGAGTGAAACAGGTCTACTTCAGCCCCAGCATTTT
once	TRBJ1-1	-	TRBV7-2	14	CASSINRDTREAFF	TGTGCCAGCAGCATTAACCGGGACACCCGTGAAGCTTTCTTT
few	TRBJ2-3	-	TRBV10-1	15	CASSDPSGAKDTQYF	TGCGCCAGCAGTGACCCATCAGGGGCGAAAGATACGCAGTATTTT
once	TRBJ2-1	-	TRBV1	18	CTSSQDASERGGHNEQFF	TGCACCAGCAGCCAAGACGCGTCTGAGCGGGGGGGCCACAATGAGCAGTTCTTC
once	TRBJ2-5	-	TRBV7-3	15	CASSLGVRAQETQYF	TGTGCCAGCAGCTTAGGGGTCCGGGCCCAAGAGACCCAGTACTTC
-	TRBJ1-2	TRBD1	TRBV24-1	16	CATSDSGTGGGYGYTF	TGTGCCACCAGTGATTCCGGGACAGGAGGGGGCTATGGCTACACCTTC
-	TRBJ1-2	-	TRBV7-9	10	CASSSDGYTF	TGTGCCAGCAGCTCCGATGGCTACACCTTC
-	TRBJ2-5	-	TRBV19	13	CASSISSRRTQYF	TGTGCCAGTAGTATCAGCAGCCGGCGGACCCAGTACTTC
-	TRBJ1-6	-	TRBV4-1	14	CASSQDYVTEPLHF	TGCGCCAGCAGCCAAGATTACGTGACTGAACCCCTCCACTTT
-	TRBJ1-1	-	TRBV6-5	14	CASQLQGELGEAFF	TGTGCCAGCCAATTACAGGGTGAACTGGGTGAAGCTTTCTTT
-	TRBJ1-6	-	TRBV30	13	CAWSGGESSPLHF	TGTGCCTGGAGTGGAGGGGAGAGTTCACCCCTCCACTTT
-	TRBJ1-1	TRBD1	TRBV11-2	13	CASSPQQGTEAFF	TGTGCCAGCAGCCCCCAACAGGGGACTGAAGCTTTCTTT
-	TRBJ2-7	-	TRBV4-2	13	CASSHRQSYEQYF	TGTGCCAGCAGCCATCGCCAGTCCTACGAGCAGTACTTC
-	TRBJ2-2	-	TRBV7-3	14	CASSFSGLTGELFF	TGTGCCAGCAGCTTTTCGGGGTTGACCGGGGAGCTGTTTTTT
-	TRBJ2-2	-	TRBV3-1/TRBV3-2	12	CATRPITGELFF	TGTGCCACCCGTCCAATCACCGGGGAGCTGTTTTTT
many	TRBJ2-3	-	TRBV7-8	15	CASSLREDGTDTQYF	TGTGCCAGCAGCTTACGAGAGGACGGGACAGATACGCAGTATTTT
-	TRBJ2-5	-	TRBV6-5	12	CASGWMGETQYF	TGTGCCAGCGGCTGGATGGGGGAGACCCAGTACTTC
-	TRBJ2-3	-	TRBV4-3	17	CASSQGRTARNTDTQYF	TGCGCCAGCAGCCAAGGTCGGACCGCTCGAAACACAGATACGCAGTATTTT
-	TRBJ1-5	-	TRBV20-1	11	CSAKLGQPQHF	TGCAGTGCCAAATTAGGTCAGCCCCAGCATTTT
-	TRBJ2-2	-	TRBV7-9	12	CASSLENGELFF	TGTGCCAGCAGCTTAGAGAACGGGGAGCTGTTTTTT
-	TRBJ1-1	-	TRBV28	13	CASSFPREVYAFF	TGTGCCAGCAGTTTTCCCAGGGAGGTTTACGCTTTCTTT
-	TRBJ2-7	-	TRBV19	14	CASSLKWGIYEQYF	TGTGCCAGTAGCCTCAAGTGGGGGATTTACGAGCAGTACTTC
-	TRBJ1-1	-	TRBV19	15	CASSIVPIPQGAAFF	TGTGCCAGTAGTATAGTCCCCATTCCCCAGGGTGCGGCTTTCTTT
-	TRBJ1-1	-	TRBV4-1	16	CASSQPKGGMNTEAFF	TGCGCCAGCAGCCAACCTAAGGGGGGCATGAACACTGAAGCTTTCTTT
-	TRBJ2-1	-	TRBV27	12	CASSSKGREQFF	TGTGCCAGCAGTTCCAAGGGTCGAGAGCAGTTCTTC
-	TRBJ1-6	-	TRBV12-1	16	CASSFLKGRSNSPLHF	TGTGCCAGCAGCTTCCTCAAGGGCAGGTCGAATTCACCCCTCCACTTT
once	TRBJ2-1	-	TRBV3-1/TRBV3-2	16	CASSQDPDLSYNEQFF	TGTGCCAGCAGCCAAGATCCCGACCTCTCCTACAATGAGCAGTTCTTC
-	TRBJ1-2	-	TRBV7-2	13	CASSPYGGPGYTF	TGTGCCAGCAGCCCCTATGGGGGTCCTGGCTACACCTTC
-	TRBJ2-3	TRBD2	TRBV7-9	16	CASSLGVAGGTDTQYF	TGTGCCAGCAGCTTAGGGGTAGCGGGAGGCACAGATACGCAGTATTTT
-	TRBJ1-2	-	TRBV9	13	CASSVLVGYGYTF	TGTGCCAGCAGCGTCCTCGTGGGCTATGGCTACACCTTC
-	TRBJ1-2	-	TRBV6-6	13	CASSSGPIYGYTF	TGTGCCAGCAGCTCGGGTCCGATCTATGGCTACACCTTC
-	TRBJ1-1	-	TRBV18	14	CASSPGTLGAEAFF	TGTGCCAGCTCCCCGGGGACCCTCGGGGCTGAAGCTTTCTTT
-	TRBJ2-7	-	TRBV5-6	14	CASSLATDAYEQYF	TGTGCCAGCAGCTTGGCGACGGACGCCTACGAGCAGTACTTC
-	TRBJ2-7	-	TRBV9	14	CASSVQGDSYEQYF	TGTGCCAGCAGCGTACAGGGCGACTCCTACGAGCAGTACTTC
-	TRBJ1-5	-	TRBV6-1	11	CASSEAPAQHF	TGTGCCAGCAGTGAAGCGCCGGCCCAGCATTTT
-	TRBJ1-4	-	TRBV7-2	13	CASGDGRNEKLFF	TGTGCCAGCGGGGACGGAAGGAATGAAAAACTGTTTTTT
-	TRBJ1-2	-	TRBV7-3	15	CASSLNPDMEYGYTF	TGTGCCAGCAGCTTAAATCCAGATATGGAATATGGCTACACCTTC
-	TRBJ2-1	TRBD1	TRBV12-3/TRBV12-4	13	CASRATGDHEQFF	TGTGCCAGCAGAGCAACAGGGGACCACGAGCAGTTCTTC
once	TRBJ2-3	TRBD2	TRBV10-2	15	CASFRGGLDTDTQYF	TGCGCCAGCTTCAGAGGGGGACTAGACACAGATACGCAGTATTTT
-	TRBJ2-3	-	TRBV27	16	CASGRIQGSSTDTQYF	TGTGCCAGCGGGAGGATTCAGGGGTCTAGCACAGATACGCAGTATTTT
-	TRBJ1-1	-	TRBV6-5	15	CASRPTGRGWTEAFF	TGTGCCAGCAGACCTACCGGGAGGGGGTGGACTGAAGCTTTCTTT
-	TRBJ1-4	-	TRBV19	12	CASSIGGEKLFF	TGTGCCAGTAGTATCGGAGGGGAAAAACTGTTTTTT
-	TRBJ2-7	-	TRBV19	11	CASSIRDEQYF	TGTGCCAGTAGTATCAGGGACGAGCAGTACTTC
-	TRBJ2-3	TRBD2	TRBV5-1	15	CASSLAGGSTDTQYF	TGCGCCAGCAGCTTGGCGGGGGGTAGCACAGATACGCAGTATTTT